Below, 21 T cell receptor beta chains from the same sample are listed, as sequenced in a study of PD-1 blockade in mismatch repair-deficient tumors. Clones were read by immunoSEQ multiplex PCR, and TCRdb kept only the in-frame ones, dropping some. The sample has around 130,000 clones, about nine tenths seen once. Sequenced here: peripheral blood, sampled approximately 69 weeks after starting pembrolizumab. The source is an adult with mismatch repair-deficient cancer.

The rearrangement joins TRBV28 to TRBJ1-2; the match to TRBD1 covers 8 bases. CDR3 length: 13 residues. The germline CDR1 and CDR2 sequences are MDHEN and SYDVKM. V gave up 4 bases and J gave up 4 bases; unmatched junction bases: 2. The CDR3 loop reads CASSSGQAYGYTF. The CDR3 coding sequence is TGTGCCAGCAGTTCGGGACAGGCCTATGGCTACACCTTC.

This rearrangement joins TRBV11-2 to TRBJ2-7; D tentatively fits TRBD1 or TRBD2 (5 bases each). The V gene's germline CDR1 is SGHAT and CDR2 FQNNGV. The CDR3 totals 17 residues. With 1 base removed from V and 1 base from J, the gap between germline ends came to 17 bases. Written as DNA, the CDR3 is TGTGCCAGCAGCTTAGGGGCAGGGAGCCAAACTTCCTACGAGCAGTACTTC. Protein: CASSLGAGSQTSYEQYF.

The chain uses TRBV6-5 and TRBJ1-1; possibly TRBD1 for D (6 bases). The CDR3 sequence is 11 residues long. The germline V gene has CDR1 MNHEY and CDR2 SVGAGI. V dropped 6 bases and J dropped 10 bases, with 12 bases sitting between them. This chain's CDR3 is CASRSPGVAFF. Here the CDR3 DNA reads TGTGCCAGCAGATCCCCAGGGGTAGCTTTCTTT.

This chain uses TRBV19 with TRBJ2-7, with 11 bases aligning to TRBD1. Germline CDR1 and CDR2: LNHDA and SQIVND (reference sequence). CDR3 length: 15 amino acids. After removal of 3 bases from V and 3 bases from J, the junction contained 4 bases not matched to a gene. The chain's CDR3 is CASSIGTGGFYEQYF. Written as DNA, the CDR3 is TGTGCCAGTAGTATCGGGACAGGGGGATTCTACGAGCAGTACTTC.

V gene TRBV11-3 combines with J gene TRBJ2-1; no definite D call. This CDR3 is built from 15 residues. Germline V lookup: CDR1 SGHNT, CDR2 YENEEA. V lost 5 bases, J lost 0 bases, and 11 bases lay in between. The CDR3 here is CASSLPTSSYNEQFF. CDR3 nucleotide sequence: TGTGCCAGCAGCCTCCCAACAAGCTCCTACAATGAGCAGTTCTTC.

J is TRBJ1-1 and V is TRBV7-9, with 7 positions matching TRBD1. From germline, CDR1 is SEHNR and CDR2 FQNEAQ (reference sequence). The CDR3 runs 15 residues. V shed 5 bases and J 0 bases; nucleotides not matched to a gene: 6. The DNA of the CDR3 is TGTGCCAGCAGCCAGGGACAGCAGATGAACACTGAAGCTTTCTTT. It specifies CASSQGQQMNTEAFF.

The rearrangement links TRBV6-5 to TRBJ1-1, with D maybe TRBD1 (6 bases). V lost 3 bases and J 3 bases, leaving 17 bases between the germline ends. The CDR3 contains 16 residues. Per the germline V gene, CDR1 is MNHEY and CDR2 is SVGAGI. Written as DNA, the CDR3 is TGTGCCAGCAGTTATAATCCAACAGGGCGGGACACTGAAGCTTTCTTT. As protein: CASSYNPTGRDTEAFF.

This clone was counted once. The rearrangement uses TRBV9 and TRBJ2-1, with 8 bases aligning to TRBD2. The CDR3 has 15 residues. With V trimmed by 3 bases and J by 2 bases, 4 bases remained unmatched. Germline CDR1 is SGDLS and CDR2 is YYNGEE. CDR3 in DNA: TGTGCCAGCAGCGGAAATAGCGGGGCCTACAATGAGCAGTTCTTC. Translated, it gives CASSGNSGAYNEQFF.

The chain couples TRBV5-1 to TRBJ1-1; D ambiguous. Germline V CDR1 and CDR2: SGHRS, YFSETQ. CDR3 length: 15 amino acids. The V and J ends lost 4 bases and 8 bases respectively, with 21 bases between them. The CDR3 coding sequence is TGCGCCAGCAGCCCCCGTCGGCAGTTGTACCCCGAAGCTTTCTTT. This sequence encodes CASSPRRQLYPEAFF. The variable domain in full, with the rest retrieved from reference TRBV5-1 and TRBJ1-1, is KAGVTQTPRYLIKTRGQQVTLSCSPISGHRSVSWYQQTPGQGLQFLFEYFSETQRNKGNFPGRFSGRQFSNSRSEMNVSTLELGDSALYLCASSPRRQLYPEAFFGQGTRLTVV.

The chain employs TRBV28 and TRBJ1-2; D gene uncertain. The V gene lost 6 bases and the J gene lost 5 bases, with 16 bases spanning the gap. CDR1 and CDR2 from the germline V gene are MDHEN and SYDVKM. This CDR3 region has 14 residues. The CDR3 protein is CASSTTAPTYGYTF. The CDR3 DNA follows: TGTGCCAGCAGCACGACCGCCCCTACATATGGCTACACCTTC.

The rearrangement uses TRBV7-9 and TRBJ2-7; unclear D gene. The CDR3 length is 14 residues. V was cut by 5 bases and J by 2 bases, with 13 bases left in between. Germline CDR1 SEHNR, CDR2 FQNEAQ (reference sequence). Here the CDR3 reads CASSRPDDPYEQYF. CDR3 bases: TGTGCCAGCAGCCGGCCGGACGATCCCTACGAGCAGTACTTC.

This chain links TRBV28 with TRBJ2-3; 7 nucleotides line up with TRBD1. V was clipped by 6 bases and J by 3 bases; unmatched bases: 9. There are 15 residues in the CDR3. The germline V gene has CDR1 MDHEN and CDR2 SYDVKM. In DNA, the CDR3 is TGTGCCAGCAGAAACAGGGGAAGTGGTACAGATACGCAGTATTTT. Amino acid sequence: CASRNRGSGTDTQYF.

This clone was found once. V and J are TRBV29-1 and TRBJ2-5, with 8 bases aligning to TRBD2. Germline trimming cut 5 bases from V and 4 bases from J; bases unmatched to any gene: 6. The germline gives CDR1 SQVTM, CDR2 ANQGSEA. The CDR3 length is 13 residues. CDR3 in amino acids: CSVLAGSRETQYF. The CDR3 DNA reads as TGCAGCGTTTTAGCGGGATCGAGAGAGACCCAGTACTTC.

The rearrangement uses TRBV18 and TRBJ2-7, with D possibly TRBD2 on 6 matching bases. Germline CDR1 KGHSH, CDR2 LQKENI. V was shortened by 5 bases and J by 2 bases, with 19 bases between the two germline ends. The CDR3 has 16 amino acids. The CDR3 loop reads CASSTRDPGRPYEQYF. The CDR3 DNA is TGTGCCAGCTCAACGCGGGATCCGGGGCGGCCCTACGAGCAGTACTTC.

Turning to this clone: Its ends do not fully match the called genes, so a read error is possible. The CDR3 sequence is CASSISANQPQHF. The CDR3 coding sequence is TGTGCCAGCAGTATATCAGCTAATCAGCCCCAGCATTTT. The V and J genes are TRBV27 and TRBJ1-5, with unresolved D. This CDR3 spans 13 amino acids. Germline V CDR1 and CDR2: MNHEY, SMNVEV (reference sequence).

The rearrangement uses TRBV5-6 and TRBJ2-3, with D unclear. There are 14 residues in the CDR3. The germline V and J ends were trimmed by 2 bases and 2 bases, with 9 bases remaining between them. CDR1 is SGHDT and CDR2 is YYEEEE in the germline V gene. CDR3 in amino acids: CASSLVTYTDTQYF. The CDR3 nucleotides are TGTGCCAGCAGCTTAGTAACGTACACAGATACGCAGTATTTT.

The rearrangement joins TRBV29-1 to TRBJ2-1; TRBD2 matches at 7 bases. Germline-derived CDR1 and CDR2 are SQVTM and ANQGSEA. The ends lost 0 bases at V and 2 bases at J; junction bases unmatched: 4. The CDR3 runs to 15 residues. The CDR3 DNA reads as TGCAGCGTTGAAGACACTAGCGAGACCTACAATGAGCAGTTCTTC. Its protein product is CSVEDTSETYNEQFF.

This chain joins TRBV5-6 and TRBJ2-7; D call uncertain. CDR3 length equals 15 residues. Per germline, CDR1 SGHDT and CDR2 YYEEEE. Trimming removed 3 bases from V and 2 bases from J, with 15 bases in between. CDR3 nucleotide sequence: TGTGCCAGCAGCTCCCTGGCGGCTGTCCCCTACGAGCAGTACTTC. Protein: CASSSLAAVPYEQYF. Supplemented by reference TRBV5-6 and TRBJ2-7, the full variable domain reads DAGVTQSPTHLIKTRGQQVTLRCSPKSGHDTVSWYQQALGQGPQFIFQYYEEEERQRGNFPDRFSGHQFPNYSSELNVNALLLGDSALYLCASSSLAAVPYEQYFGPGTRLTVT.

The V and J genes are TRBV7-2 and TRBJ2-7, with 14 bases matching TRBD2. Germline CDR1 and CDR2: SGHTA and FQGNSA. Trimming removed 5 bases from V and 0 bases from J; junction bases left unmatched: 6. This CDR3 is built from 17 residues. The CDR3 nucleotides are TGTGCCAGCAGCCACCCGACTAGCGGGGGGGACTCCTACGAGCAGTACTTC. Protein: CASSHPTSGGDSYEQYF.

The CDR3 DNA follows: TGTGCCAGCAGCCAGGGGTACCGGACTAGTCTTCGCGACAATGAGCAGTTCTTC. Translation gives CASSQGYRTSLRDNEQFF. The J gene is TRBJ2-1, the V gene TRBV4-2, with 7 nucleotides matching TRBD2. The CDR3 totals 18 residues. V lost 3 bases to trimming and J lost 5 bases; unmatched junction nucleotides: 16. The germline V gene has CDR1 LGHNA and CDR2 YNFKEQ.

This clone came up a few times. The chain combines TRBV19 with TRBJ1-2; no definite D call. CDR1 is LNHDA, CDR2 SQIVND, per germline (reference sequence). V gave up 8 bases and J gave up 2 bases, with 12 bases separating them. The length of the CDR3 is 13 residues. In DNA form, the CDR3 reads TGTGCCAGTGCCCCAGGTGGGAACTATGGCTACACCTTC. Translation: CASAPGGNYGYTF.